What follows are 16 T cell receptor beta chains derived from one specimen sequenced in a study of blood T cell repertoires in COVID-19. Sequencing used immunoSEQ multiplex PCR; TCRdb keeps in-frame clones, though not all of them. This table holds approximately 150,000 clones, approximately 92% found once. Sequencing was done on a sample of peripheral blood. The receptors shown here come from a woman aged 55-69 years with active COVID-19.

The CDR3 region has the DNA TGTGCCAGCAGCCCGGACAGCCACTCTGGAAACACCATATATTTT. It yields the protein CASSPDSHSGNTIYF. This chain uses TRBV7-2 with TRBJ1-3, with TRBD1 as a possible D gene (6 bases). The V and J ends lost 5 bases and 0 bases respectively, with 11 bases between them. Germline CDR1 reads SGHTA; CDR2 reads FQGNSA. This CDR3 contains 15 residues.

The CDR3 DNA reads TGCGCCAGCAGCTTACTAGCGGGGAACTACAATGAGCAGTTCTTC. It specifies CASSLLAGNYNEQFF. The chain couples TRBV5-1 to TRBJ2-1; 10 bases fit TRBD2. Germline CDR1 SGHRS, CDR2 YFSETQ. CDR3 length: 15 residues. V lost 2 bases and J lost 3; bases outside the gene matches: 2. The entire variable domain, with the rest obtained from reference TRBV5-1 and TRBJ2-1, is as follows: KAGVTQTPRYLIKTRGQQVTLSCSPISGHRSVSWYQQTPGQGLQFLFEYFSETQRNKGNFPGRFSGRQFSNSRSEMNVSTLELGDSALYLCASSLLAGNYNEQFFGPGTRLTVL.

This clone was found once. The chain combines TRBV9 with TRBJ2-1; a weak D match, TRBD2 (6 bases). The CDR3 length is 15 residues. Germline CDR1 reads SGDLS; CDR2 reads YYNGEE. The V end was cut by 2 bases, the J end by 0 bases, with 9 bases between. CDR3 sequence reads: CASSVRLDSYNEQFF. The CDR3 nucleotides read TGTGCCAGCAGCGTGAGACTAGACTCCTACAATGAGCAGTTCTTC.

This clone was seen just once. The chain uses TRBV19 and TRBJ2-6; a weak D match, TRBD1 (6 bases). Trimming cost V 5 bases and J 0 bases, with 11 bases left between them. The germline V gene has CDR1 LNHDA and CDR2 SQIVND (reference sequence). The CDR3 runs 16 residues. The CDR3 DNA reads as TGTGCCAGTAGTCTCTACAGGGACTCTGGGGCCAACGTCCTGACTTTC. Translated: CASSLYRDSGANVLTF.

V and J are TRBV9 and TRBJ1-2; 9 nucleotides align to TRBD1. The CDR3 has 15 amino acids. Germline V gene lookup returns CDR1 SGDLS and CDR2 YYNGEE. Germline trimming cut 2 bases from V and 9 bases from J; bases unmatched to any gene: 11. As DNA, the CDR3 is TGTGCCAGCAGCGTCCCGGGACAGGGAGGGGTACGCTACACCTTC. It is translated as CASSVPGQGGVRYTF.

V is TRBV9 and J is TRBJ1-5; D unresolved. Trimming stripped 3 bases from V and 4 bases from J, with 8 bases between. CDR1 SGDLS and CDR2 YYNGEE come from the germline V gene. This CDR3 spans 13 amino acids. CDR3 DNA sequence: TGTGCCAGCAGCGCGGGTTTTAATCAGCCCCAGCATTTT. It specifies CASSAGFNQPQHF.

The V and J genes are TRBV5-6 and TRBJ1-4, with D possibly matching TRBD1 (5 bases). V shed 4 bases and J shed 4 bases, with 20 bases lying between them. This CDR3 spans 17 amino acids. Germline assignment: CDR1 SGHDT and CDR2 YYEEEE. In DNA form, the CDR3 reads TGTGCCAGCAGCCCCCGGGACTCCTTATGGGGTAATGAAAAACTGTTTTTT. It is translated as CASSPRDSLWGNEKLFF.

The chain joins TRBV7-9 to TRBJ2-5, with a weak D call TRBD2 (5 bases). The ends were cut back, 4 bases at V and 5 bases at J, with 17 bases in the middle. Germline CDR1 is SEHNR and CDR2 is FQNEAQ (reference sequence). The CDR3 is 15 amino acids. In DNA form, the CDR3 reads TGTGCCAGCAGCTCCGGGATGCTGAGGTGGGAGACCCAGTACTTC. Encoded protein: CASSSGMLRWETQYF.

The sample holds a few counts of this clone. This chain links TRBV5-1 with TRBJ2-7; perhaps TRBD1 as D (6 bases). The CDR3 contains 15 residues. V lost 4 bases and J 5 bases, leaving 19 bases between the germline ends. In germline, CDR1 is SGHRS, CDR2 YFSETQ. DNA for the CDR3: TGCGCCAGCAGCCGTGACAGGCGGGTGAGGGACGAGCAGTACTTC. Encoded protein: CASSRDRRVRDEQYF.

This clone turned up a few times. V usage is TRBV9 and J usage is TRBJ2-5, with 10 bases that match TRBD2. CDR3 length: 17 residues. Germline loops: CDR1 SGDLS, CDR2 YYNGEE. V shed 4 bases and J 4 bases; nucleotides not matched to a gene: 13. CDR3 in amino acids: CASSPEIEREGRETQYF. In nucleotides, the CDR3 is TGTGCCAGCAGCCCAGAGATAGAGCGGGAGGGCCGAGAGACCCAGTACTTC.

The chain is built from TRBV3-1 (or the pseudogene TRBV3-2) and TRBJ2-2; 8 nucleotides match TRBD2. Germline CDR1 reads LGHDT; CDR2 reads YNNKEL (reference sequence). Trimming at V came to 2 bases and at J to 6 bases, leaving 5 bases not matched to a gene. This CDR3 contains 15 residues. The CDR3 reads CASSQSGSGAGELFF. The DNA of the CDR3 is TGTGCCAGCAGCCAAAGCGGGAGTGGAGCCGGGGAGCTGTTTTTT.

The chain recombines TRBV28 with TRBJ2-7; TRBD2 aligns across 8 bases. Unmatched junction bases numbered 24, after V lost 11 bases and J lost 6 bases. This CDR3 is 17 amino acids long. Germline CDR1 and CDR2: MDHEN and SYDVKM. CDR3 bases: TGTGCCGTACAACTTCGGAGGACTAGCTTAGACTTCAGCGAGCAGTACTTC. Translation: CAVQLRRTSLDFSEQYF.

The gene calls are TRBV28 and TRBJ2-1, with 9 positions matching TRBD2. V trimming: 3 bases; J trimming: 12 bases; junction bases outside the gene matches: 9. The CDR3 has 14 amino acids. Germline assignment: CDR1 MDHEN and CDR2 SYDVKM. The CDR3 reads CASSLGLASPGQFF. The CDR3 DNA sequence: TGTGCCAGCAGTTTGGGACTAGCTTCCCCAGGGCAGTTCTTC.

V usage is TRBV7-3 and J usage is TRBJ1-3, with 8 bases identical to TRBD1. CDR1 is SGHTA and CDR2 is FQGTGA in the germline V gene. The length of the CDR3 is 14 residues. V trimming: 5 bases; J trimming: 4 bases; junction bases outside the gene matches: 4. CDR3 nucleotide sequence: TGTGCCAGCAGCCCCGGACAGGGAGGAAACACCATATATTTT. The encoded protein is CASSPGQGGNTIYF.

J is TRBJ1-1 and V is TRBV7-9; D perhaps matches TRBD1 (5 bases). The germline V gene encodes CDR1 SEHNR and CDR2 FQNEAQ (reference sequence). The CDR3 covers 15 residues. Trimming cost V 5 bases and J 0 bases, with 13 bases left between them. The DNA for the CDR3 is TGTGCCAGCAGCGCCGCGGGACGGATGAACACTGAAGCTTTCTTT. This gives the protein CASSAAGRMNTEAFF.

The CDR3 DNA reads TGTGCCAGCAGTTATGAGGTTTGGTACAATGAGCAGTTCTTC. This sequence encodes CASSYEVWYNEQFF. The chain combines TRBV6-2 or TRBV6-3 with TRBJ2-1; no definite D call. The CDR3 is 14 amino acids. CDR1 is MNHEY and CDR2 is SVGEGT in the germline V gene. Trimming cost V 3 bases and J 4 bases, with 10 bases left between them.